This T cell receptor beta chain came from a study of vaccination and CD4 T cells after COVID-19. The study, taken as a whole, reports: In convalescent patients, a median approximately 90% of reactive clones appeared only post-vaccination.

CDR1 SGHVS and CDR2 FQNEAQ come from the germline V gene. The CDR3 has 13 residues. Trimming left V 6 bases short and J 7 bases short, with 15 bases between. TCRdb independently ran MiXCR on the PCR reads; one entry per CDR3 protein. The data hold around 21,000 distinct CDR3 sequences, with approximately 60% observed a single time. Notes on this clonotype: What it recognizes is unknown.

The rearrangement links TRBV7-8 to TRBJ2-5; no firm D call. The sequencing used CD4+ T cells from blood, collected after SARS-CoV-2 vaccination. The receptor comes from a human donor who had recovered from COVID-19. The CDR3 DNA follows: TGTGCCAGCAGACCAGACCCCCTATGGACCCAGTACTTC. Translated: CASRPDPLWTQYF.